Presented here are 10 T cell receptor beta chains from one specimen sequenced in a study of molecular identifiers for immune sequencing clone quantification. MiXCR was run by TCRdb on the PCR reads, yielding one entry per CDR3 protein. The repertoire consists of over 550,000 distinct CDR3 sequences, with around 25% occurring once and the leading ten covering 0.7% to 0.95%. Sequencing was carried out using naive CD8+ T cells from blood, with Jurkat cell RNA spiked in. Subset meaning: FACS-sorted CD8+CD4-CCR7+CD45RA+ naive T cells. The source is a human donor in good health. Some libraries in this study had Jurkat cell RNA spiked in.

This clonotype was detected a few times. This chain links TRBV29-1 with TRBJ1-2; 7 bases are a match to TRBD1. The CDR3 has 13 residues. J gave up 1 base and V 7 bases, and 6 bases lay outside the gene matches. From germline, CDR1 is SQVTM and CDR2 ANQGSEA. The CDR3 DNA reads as TGCAGCGCCGGGACAGAGCATAACTATGGCTACACCTTC. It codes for CSAGTEHNYGYTF.

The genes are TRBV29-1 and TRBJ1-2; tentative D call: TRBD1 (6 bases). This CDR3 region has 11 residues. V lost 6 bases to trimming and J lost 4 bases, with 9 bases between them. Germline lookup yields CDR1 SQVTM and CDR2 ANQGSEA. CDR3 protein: CSVLDSYGYTF. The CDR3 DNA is TGCAGCGTCTTGGACAGCTATGGCTACACCTTC.

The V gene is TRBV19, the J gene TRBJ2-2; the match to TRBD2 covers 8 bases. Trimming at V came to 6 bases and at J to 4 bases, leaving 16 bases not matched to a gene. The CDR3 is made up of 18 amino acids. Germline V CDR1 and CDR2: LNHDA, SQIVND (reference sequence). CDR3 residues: CASSHSRVSGSGTGELFF. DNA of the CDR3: TGTGCCAGTAGCCACTCCCGAGTCAGCGGGAGTGGCACCGGGGAGCTGTTTTTT. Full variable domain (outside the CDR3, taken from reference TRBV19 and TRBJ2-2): DGGITQSPKYLFRKEGQNVTLSCEQNLNHDAMYWYRQDPGQGLRLIYYSQIVNDFQKGDIAEGYSVSREKKESFPLTVTSAQKNPTAFYLCASSHSRVSGSGTGELFFGEGSRLTVL.

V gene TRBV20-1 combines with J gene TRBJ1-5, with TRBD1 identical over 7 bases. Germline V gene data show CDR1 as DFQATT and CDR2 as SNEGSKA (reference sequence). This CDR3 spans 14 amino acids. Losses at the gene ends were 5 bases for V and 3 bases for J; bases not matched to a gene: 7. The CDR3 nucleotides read TGCAGTGCTTCTGACAGGGCGGCCAATCAGCCCCAGCATTTT. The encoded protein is CSASDRAANQPQHF.

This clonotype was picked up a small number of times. CDR3 DNA: TGTGCCAGCAGTGTTGGGACAGGGCATGACCCCTACAATGAGCAGTTCTTC. It yields the protein CASSVGTGHDPYNEQFF. The rearrangement uses TRBV6-4 and TRBJ2-1; 9 positions agree with TRBD1. The CDR3 has 17 amino acids. Germline CDR1 is MRHNA and CDR2 is SNTAGT. Losses at the gene ends were 4 bases for V and 2 bases for J; bases not matched to a gene: 9.

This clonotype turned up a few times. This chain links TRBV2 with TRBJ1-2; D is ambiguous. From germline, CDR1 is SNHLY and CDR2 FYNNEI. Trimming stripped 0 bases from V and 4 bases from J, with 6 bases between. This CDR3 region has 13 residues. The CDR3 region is CASSEAITYGYTF. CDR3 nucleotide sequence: TGTGCCAGCAGTGAAGCGATCACCTATGGCTACACCTTC.

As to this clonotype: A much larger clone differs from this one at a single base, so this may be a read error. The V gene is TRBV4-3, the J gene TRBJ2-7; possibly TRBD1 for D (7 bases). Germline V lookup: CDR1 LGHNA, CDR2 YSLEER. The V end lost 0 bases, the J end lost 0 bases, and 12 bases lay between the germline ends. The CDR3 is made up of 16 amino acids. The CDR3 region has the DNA TGCGCCAGCAGCCAAGATTATCAGGGGGGCTCCTACGAGCAGTACTTC. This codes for CASSQDYQGGSYEQYF.

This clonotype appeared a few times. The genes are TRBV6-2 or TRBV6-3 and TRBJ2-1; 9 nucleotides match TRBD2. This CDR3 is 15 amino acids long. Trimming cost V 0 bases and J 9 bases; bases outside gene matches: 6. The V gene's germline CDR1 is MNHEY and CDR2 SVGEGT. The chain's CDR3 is CASSYSASGMSEQFF. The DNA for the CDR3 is TGTGCCAGCAGTTACTCGGCTAGCGGGATGAGTGAGCAGTTCTTC.

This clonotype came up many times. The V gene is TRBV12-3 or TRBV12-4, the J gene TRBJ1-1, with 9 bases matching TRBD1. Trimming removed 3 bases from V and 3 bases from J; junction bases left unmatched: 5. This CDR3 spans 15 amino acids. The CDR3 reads CASSFYRGLDTEAFF. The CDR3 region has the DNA TGTGCCAGCAGTTTCTACAGGGGGCTGGACACTGAAGCTTTCTTT.

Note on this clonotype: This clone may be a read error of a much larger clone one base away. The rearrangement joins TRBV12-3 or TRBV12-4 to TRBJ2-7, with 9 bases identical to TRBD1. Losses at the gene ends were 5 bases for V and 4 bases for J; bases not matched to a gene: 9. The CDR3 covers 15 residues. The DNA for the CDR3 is TGTGCCAGCAGTACCTCCGGGACAGGGCGGTACGAGCAGTACTTC. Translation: CASSTSGTGRYEQYF.